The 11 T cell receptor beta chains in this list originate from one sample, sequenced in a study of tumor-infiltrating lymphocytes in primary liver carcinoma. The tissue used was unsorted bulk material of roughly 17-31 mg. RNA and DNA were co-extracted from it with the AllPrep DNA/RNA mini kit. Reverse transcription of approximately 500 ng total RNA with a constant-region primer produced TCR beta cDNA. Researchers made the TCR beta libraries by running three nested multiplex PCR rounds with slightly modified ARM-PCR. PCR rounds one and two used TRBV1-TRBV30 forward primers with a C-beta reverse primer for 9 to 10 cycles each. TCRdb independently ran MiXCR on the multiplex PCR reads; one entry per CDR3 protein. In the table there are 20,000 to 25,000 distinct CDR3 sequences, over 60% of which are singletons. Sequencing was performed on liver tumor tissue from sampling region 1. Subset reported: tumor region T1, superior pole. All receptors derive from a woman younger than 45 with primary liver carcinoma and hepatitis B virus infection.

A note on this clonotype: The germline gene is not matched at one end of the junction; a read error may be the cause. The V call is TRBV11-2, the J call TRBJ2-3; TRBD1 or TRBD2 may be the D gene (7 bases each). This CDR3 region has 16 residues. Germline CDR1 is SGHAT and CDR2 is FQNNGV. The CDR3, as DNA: TGTGCTAGCAGCGGGACGCGACAGGGAAGGGGAGTTACGCAGTATTTT. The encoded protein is CASSGTRQGRGVTQYF. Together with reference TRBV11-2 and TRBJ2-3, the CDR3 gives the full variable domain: EAGVAQSPRYKIIEKRQSVAFWCNPISGHATLYWYQQILGQGPKLLIQFQNNGVVDDSQLPKDRFSAERLKGVDSTLKIQPAKLEDSAVYLCASSGTRQGRGVTQYFGPGTRLTVL.

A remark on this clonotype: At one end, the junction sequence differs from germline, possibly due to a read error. This CDR3 is CTSSSTGNSLSGANVLTF. For the CDR3, the DNA is TGCACCAGCAGCTCGACAGGCAACTCTCTCTCTGGGGCCAACGTCCTGACTTTC. The chain couples TRBV5-1 to TRBJ2-6, with a tentative D call TRBD1 (6 bases). The CDR3 sequence is 18 residues long. Germline CDR1 and CDR2: SGHRS and YFSETQ.

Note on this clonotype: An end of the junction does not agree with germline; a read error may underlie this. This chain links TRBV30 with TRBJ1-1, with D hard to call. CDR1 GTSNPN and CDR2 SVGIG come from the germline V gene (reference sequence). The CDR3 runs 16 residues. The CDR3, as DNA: TGTGCCTGGAGTGTAGGTGGCAGGCTACCGAACACTAAAGCTTCCTTT. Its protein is CAWSVGGRLPNTKASF.

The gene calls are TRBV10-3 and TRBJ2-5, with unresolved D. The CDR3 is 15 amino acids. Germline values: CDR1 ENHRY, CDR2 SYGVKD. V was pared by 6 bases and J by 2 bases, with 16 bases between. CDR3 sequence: CAIRETATSQETQYF. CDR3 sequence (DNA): TGTGCCATCAGAGAGACGGCTACCAGTCAAGAGACCCAGTACTTC.

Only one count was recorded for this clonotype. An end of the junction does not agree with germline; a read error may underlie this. CDR3 residues: CASGTGGRPQHF. CDR3 in DNA: TGCGCCAGCGGGACAGGGGGACGGCCCCAGCATTTT. This chain joins TRBV28 and TRBJ1-5; 11 nucleotides align to TRBD1. This CDR3 contains 12 residues. The germline CDR1 and CDR2 sequences are MDHEN and SYDVKM.

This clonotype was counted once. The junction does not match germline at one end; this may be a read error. CDR3 loop: CAGSIPGRGLVKNIQCF. The CDR3 nucleotides are TGTGCCGGCTCGATCCCCGGGCGGGGCCTAGTCAAAAACATTCAGTGCTTC. J is TRBJ2-4 and V is TRBV12-3 or TRBV12-4, with D maybe TRBD2 (6 bases). There are 17 residues in the CDR3.

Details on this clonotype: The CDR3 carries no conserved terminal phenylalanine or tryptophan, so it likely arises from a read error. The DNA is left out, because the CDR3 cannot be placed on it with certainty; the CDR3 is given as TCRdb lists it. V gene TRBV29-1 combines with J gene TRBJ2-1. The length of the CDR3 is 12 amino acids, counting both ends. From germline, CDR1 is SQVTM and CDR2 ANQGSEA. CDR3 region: CSTIRDYNEQFS.

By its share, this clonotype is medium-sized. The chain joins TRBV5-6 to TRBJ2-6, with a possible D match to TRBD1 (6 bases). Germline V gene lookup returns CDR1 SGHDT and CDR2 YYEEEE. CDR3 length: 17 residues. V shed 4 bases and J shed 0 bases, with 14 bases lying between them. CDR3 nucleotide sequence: TGTGCCAGCAGCCAGGACAGCAGCTTCTCTGGGGCCAACGTCCTGACTTTC. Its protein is CASSQDSSFSGANVLTF.

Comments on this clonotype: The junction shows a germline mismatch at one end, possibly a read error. CDR3 region: CANSLASRGQTNDYTF. The DNA for the CDR3 is TGTGCCAACAGCTTAGCGTCCCGAGGCCAGACGAATGACTACACCTTC. The V and J genes are TRBV7-9 and TRBJ1-2; D not certain. Germline CDR1 reads SEHNR; CDR2 reads FQNEAQ (reference sequence). CDR3 length equals 16 residues.

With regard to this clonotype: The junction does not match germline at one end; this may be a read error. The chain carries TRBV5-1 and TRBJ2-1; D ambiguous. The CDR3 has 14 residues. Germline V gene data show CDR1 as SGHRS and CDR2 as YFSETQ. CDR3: CASRSSAWYNEQLF. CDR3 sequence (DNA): TGCGCCAGCAGATCAAGCGCGTGGTACAATGAGCAGCTCTTC.

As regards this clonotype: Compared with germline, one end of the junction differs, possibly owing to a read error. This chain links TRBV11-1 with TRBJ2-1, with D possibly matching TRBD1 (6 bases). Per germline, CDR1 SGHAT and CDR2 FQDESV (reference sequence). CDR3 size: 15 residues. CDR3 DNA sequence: TGTGCCAGGAGCCGGAGACAGGTCTCCTACAATGTGCAGTTCTTC. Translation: CARSRRQVSYNVQFF.